The sequence of this T cell receptor beta chain was determined in a study of shared clonotypes between healthy human individuals (dated by TCRdb to 2018 to 2020). About the investigation overall: A couple of women and a few men aged 18 to 49 years were included in the cohort. For each donor, three plates each were used for CD4 naive and CD4 memory, two plates were used for CD8 naive, and one plate was used for CD8 memory. Per donor, leukapheresis produced somewhere between about 0.9 and 9.5 billion PBMCs. Blood TCR repertoires of about five healthy adults were deeply sequenced to estimate repertoire size and the extent of clonotype sharing between individuals. To increase sequencing depth and limit assay-specific biases, different laboratories used diverse techniques to prepare libraries and sequence TCR repertoires.

Donors were healthy HIV-negative adults with no recently reported acute infections or vaccinations. Every donor was a Caucasian adult residing in Nashville, Tennessee, USA. CD4+ T cells were enriched by magnetic negative selection, after which naive cells were positively selected on CD45RA and the negative fraction was taken as the memory subset. Blood was collected by leukapheresis, and PBMCs were isolated by Ficoll-Histopaque density gradient centrifugation and then cryopreserved in liquid nitrogen vapor phase. Analytical flow cytometry was used to check the purity and quantity of each magnetically sorted T cell population. Each sorted fraction had its genomic DNA isolated and then quantified by UV absorbance on a Nanodrop 2000c. This clone was seen only once. What this receptor recognizes is not known. Per-nucleotide qualities are absent, and no much larger clonotype sits a single base away. Using the deep immunoSEQ assay, multiplex PCR amplified TCR CDR3 regions from genomic DNA. Extracted genomic DNA from each cell subset was spread evenly across all wells of several immunoSEQ 96-well plates, with each plate serving as a replicate. For sorted subsets, approximately 210 ng of genomic DNA, equivalent to some 30,000 T cell genomes, went into each replicate PCR. Purified libraries were measured with a Qubit 3.0 fluorometer, size-checked on a Bioanalyzer 2100, and measured again with the KAPA Library Quantification kit. A separate single-read 150-cycle Illumina NextSeq 550 flow cell was used to sequence each immunoSEQ 96-well plate. As for the original processing: Because the immunoSEQ output held only junctional sequences and lacked quality scores, the filtering could not match the filtering applied to full-length reads. To assign V/J genes and CDR3, sequences were annotated against IMGT germline references using PyIR, a Python wrapper for IgBLAST v1.9. Reads were filtered out if the reads had weak V/J assignments (E-value above 1e-6), no CDR3, stop codons, out-of-frame junctions, or ambiguous translated residues. A V3J clonotype was defined by an identical inferred V gene, J gene, and CDR3 amino acid sequence. To compute the percentage overlap between repertoires, the number of shared unique clonotypes was divided by the size of the smaller repertoire. RTK rarefaction, the Chao1 estimator, and Recon v2.1 estimates of unobserved clonotypes were used to assess repertoire richness. For all TCRbeta clonotypes obtained by the gDNA method from a few donors, generation probabilities were computed with OLGA. Sourced from immuneACCESS, this table was stored by TCRdb with only in-frame sequences that have V and J called. A share of the clones is absent; for the studies checked, an unresolved V gene accounts for under half, and the remainder has no known explanation. The V and J calls and clone size were taken over from that table, and D and trimming were inferred from the DNA. Here the sample has about 2.3 million clones; 85% to 95% occur a single time. The leading ten clones occupy 0.3% to 0.45% of the sample.

Study-level results and caveats: Incomplete sequencing was indicated by rarefaction of sorted-subset datasets, despite the large sequencing depth. Because the study included a small number of donors, the genetic and exposure-history diversity represented was limited. Estimated clonotype richness was generally larger for naive than for memory subsets. Approximately 5% of naive CD4, around 4% of naive CD8, 2.3% of memory CD4, and 0.4% of memory CD8 clonotypes were shared across a few donors. Pairwise subsampling indicated that sequencing depth was expected to affect the degree of clonotype sharing among donors. Only blood was sampled, and tissue TCR repertoires likely differ from those in blood. Higher generation probabilities were observed for clonotypes shared by all four sorted-subset donors than for non-shared clonotypes.

The germline V gene provides CDR1 WSHSY and CDR2 SAAADI. The CDR3 covers 14 residues, taking in both the cysteine and the phenylalanine. Only the CDR3 part of the read is kept: 42 bases, read in frame from the first base. V ends up 8 bases short and J 4 bases short, with an unmatched junction base count of 10. This chain joins TRBV10-2 to TRBJ1-1, with 7 central nucleotides matching TRBD1. Specimen: naive CD4+ T cells from PBMCs. Interpreted using the paper, the cell subset or site label stands for: CD45RA+ positively selected. The sequence came from a man aged 18 to 35 in good health. Some clones in this sample may be carry-over from other donors' samples. The DNA sequence reads TGCGCCAGCGTTAACAGGGGCGGTAGCACTGAAGCTTTCTTT. Its protein reads: CASVNRGGSTEAFF.